The 29 T cell receptor beta chains reported below all come from one sample, sequenced in a study of OX40 agonist ivuxolimab in advanced cancers. Clones were read by immunoSEQ multiplex PCR, and TCRdb kept only the in-frame ones, dropping some. There are 45,000 to 50,000 clones in the sample; more than 80% occur only once, and about an eighth lies in the top ten. Here the sequenced sample was CD4+ or CD8+ T cells sorted from blood, taken in a trial of the OX40 agonist ivuxolimab. These receptors were taken from an adult with an advanced solid tumor such as melanoma, head and neck, liver or kidney cancer.

The V gene is TRBV9, the J gene TRBJ2-3; D remains unclear. V lost 0 bases to trimming and J lost 0 bases, with 5 bases between them. Per the germline V gene, CDR1 is SGDLS and CDR2 is YYNGEE. CDR3 size: 14 residues. CDR3: CASSVGTSTDTQYF. CDR3 in DNA: TGTGCCAGCAGCGTAGGCACTAGCACAGATACGCAGTATTTT.

V usage is TRBV7-9 and J usage is TRBJ2-3; the match to TRBD1 covers 7 bases. Trimming cost V 3 bases and J 0 bases; bases outside gene matches: 9. Germline loops: CDR1 SEHNR, CDR2 FQNEAQ (reference sequence). The CDR3 runs 17 residues. For the CDR3, the DNA is TGTGCCAGCAGCTTCCTCAGACAGGGTCCTAGCACAGATACGCAGTATTTT. This codes for CASSFLRQGPSTDTQYF.

V usage is TRBV6-5 and J usage is TRBJ2-1; 7 bases map to TRBD2. J was trimmed by 3 bases and V by 2 bases; bases with no gene match: 4. CDR3 size: 15 residues. CDR1 MNHEY and CDR2 SVGAGI come from the germline V gene. The CDR3 DNA is TGTGCCAGCAGTTACGGCGGGGGTGACTACAATGAGCAGTTCTTC. Translation gives CASSYGGGDYNEQFF.

In its sample, this clone was seen once. This rearrangement joins TRBV4-3 to TRBJ1-3; no firm D call. The CDR3 has 17 residues. The V end lost 0 bases, the J end lost 0 bases, and 12 bases lay between the germline ends. CDR1 LGHNA and CDR2 YSLEER come from the germline V gene. The CDR3 spells CASSQDQVFSSGNTIYF. In nucleotides, the CDR3 is TGCGCCAGCAGCCAAGATCAAGTCTTCAGCTCTGGAAACACCATATATTTT.

The chain's CDR3 is CASRQSRFQGNTEAFF. The CDR3 coding sequence is TGCGCCAGCAGACAAAGTAGGTTCCAGGGAAACACTGAAGCTTTCTTT. The chain joins TRBV4-3 to TRBJ1-1; D perhaps matches TRBD1 (5 bases). Germline-derived CDR1 and CDR2 are LGHNA and YSLEER. V lost 6 bases and J lost 2, with 19 bases in between. This CDR3 comprises 16 residues.

The chain joins TRBV5-4 to TRBJ2-1; 8 nucleotides line up with TRBD2. Germline-derived CDR1 and CDR2 are SGHNT and YYREEE (reference sequence). J was trimmed by 6 bases and V by 2 bases; bases with no gene match: 10. The CDR3 is 16 residues long. The CDR3 region is CASSLPSGRESNEQFF. The DNA for the CDR3 is TGTGCCAGCAGCTTACCCAGCGGGAGAGAGTCCAATGAGCAGTTCTTC.

The rearrangement links TRBV10-2 to TRBJ2-7, with TRBD1 matching 8 bases. Per the germline V gene, CDR1 is WSHSY and CDR2 is SAAADI. The CDR3 has 13 amino acids. Losses at the gene ends were 8 bases for V and 2 bases for J; bases not matched to a gene: 5. The CDR3 protein is CASFGQGTYEQYF. CDR3 bases: TGCGCCAGCTTTGGACAGGGAACCTACGAGCAGTACTTC.

This clone rates as medium-sized (0.01 to 0.1%). The genes are TRBV11-2 and TRBJ1-1; tentatively, D is TRBD1 (5 bases). V was shortened by 6 bases and J by 4 bases, with 9 bases between the two germline ends. Germline CDR1 is SGHAT and CDR2 is FQNNGV. The CDR3 consists of 12 residues. The CDR3 loop reads CASSYGGTEAFF. CDR3 DNA sequence: TGTGCCAGCAGTTACGGGGGCACTGAAGCTTTCTTT. Full variable domain (rest looked up from reference TRBV11-2 and TRBJ1-1): EAGVAQSPRYKIIEKRQSVAFWCNPISGHATLYWYQQILGQGPKLLIQFQNNGVVDDSQLPKDRFSAERLKGVDSTLKIQPAKLEDSAVYLCASSYGGTEAFFGQGTRLTVV.

The chain has TRBV5-8 and TRBJ1-1; no definite D call. V was pared by 4 bases and J by 4 bases, with 11 bases between. The CDR3 sequence is 13 residues long. The germline V gene has CDR1 SGHTS and CDR2 YDEGEE. CDR3 sequence: CASSPGYLTEAFF. The CDR3 bases are TGTGCCAGCAGCCCTGGTTATCTCACTGAAGCTTTCTTT.

Remarks on this clone: At one of its ends the junction is not consistent with the germline gene, which may arise from a read error. This sample includes further DNA sequences coding for the same CDR3. This rearrangement joins TRBV7-2 to TRBJ1-5; a weak D match, TRBD1 (5 bases). In germline, CDR1 is SGHTA, CDR2 FQGNSA. This CDR3 has 18 amino acids. CDR3 protein: CASSPPDDIRVLNQPQHF. DNA of the CDR3: TGCGCCAGCAGCCCCCCCGACGACATCAGGGTACTCAATCAGCCCCAGCATTTT.

This chain joins TRBV2 and TRBJ2-5; tentative D call: TRBD2 (5 bases). The ends were cut back, 1 base at V and 5 bases at J, with 14 bases in the middle. The CDR3 is 15 amino acids. The germline gives CDR1 SNHLY, CDR2 FYNNEI. The CDR3 region has the DNA TGTGCCAGCAGTGAAGGGTCAGGAGGTTGGGAGACCCAGTACTTC. Protein product: CASSEGSGGWETQYF. Drawing the rest from reference TRBV2 and TRBJ2-5, the complete variable domain is EPEVTQTPSHQVTQMGQEVILRCVPISNHLYFYWYRQILGQKVEFLVSFYNNEISEKSEIFDDQFSVERPDGSNFTLKIRSTKLEDSAMYFCASSEGSGGWETQYFGPGTRLLVL.

This chain connects TRBV9 to TRBJ2-7, with D perhaps TRBD1 (6 bases). The length of the CDR3 is 15 residues. The germline CDR1 and CDR2 sequences are SGDLS and YYNGEE. V shed 0 bases and J shed 3 bases, with 13 bases lying between them. For the CDR3, the DNA is TGTGCCAGCAGCGTAGCCCCCGGACAGAACTACGAGCAGTACTTC. It yields the protein CASSVAPGQNYEQYF.

CDR3 in DNA: TGTGCCAGCAGCTGGACAGGGGGACTCCAAGAGACCCAGTACTTC. Translation gives CASSWTGGLQETQYF. The chain combines TRBV11-3 with TRBJ2-5; 10 bases align to TRBD1. The germline CDR1 and CDR2 sequences are SGHNT and YENEEA. This CDR3 is 15 amino acids long. The ends lost 4 bases at V and 1 base at J; junction bases unmatched: 3.

A single count supports this clone. V usage is TRBV4-1 and J usage is TRBJ2-5, with D unclear. The V and J ends lost 0 bases and 1 base respectively, with 9 bases between them. Per the germline V gene, CDR1 is MGHRA and CDR2 is YSYEKL. This CDR3 contains 15 residues. In DNA form, the CDR3 reads TGCGCCAGCAGCCAAGATTTGGCAGTCCAAGAGACCCAGTACTTC. This sequence encodes CASSQDLAVQETQYF.

The chain carries TRBV6-4 and TRBJ2-1, with D uncertain. CDR3 length: 14 amino acids. CDR1 is MRHNA and CDR2 is SNTAGT in the germline V gene. V was shortened by 6 bases and J by 0 bases, with 9 bases between the two germline ends. The CDR3 region is CASSLGNSYNEQFF. CDR3 nucleotides: TGTGCCAGCAGCCTGGGAAACTCCTACAATGAGCAGTTCTTC.

The CDR3 sequence: CASSLTGTSRTDTQYF. The CDR3 coding sequence is TGTGCCAGCAGCTTAACCGGGACTTCCCGCACAGATACGCAGTATTTT. V gene TRBV11-2 combines with J gene TRBJ2-3; a weak D match, TRBD2 (6 bases). This CDR3 has 16 residues. The V end was cut by 2 bases, the J end by 1 base, with 13 bases between. The germline gives CDR1 SGHAT, CDR2 FQNNGV.

This clone has a single count. The rearrangement uses TRBV27 and TRBJ2-1, with D perhaps given as TRBD1 or TRBD2 (5 bases each). The CDR3 spans 13 residues. CDR1 MNHEY and CDR2 SMNVEV come from the germline V gene (reference sequence). Trimming removed 2 bases from V and 13 bases from J, with 15 bases in between. CDR3 nucleotides: TGTGCCAGCAGTTTAGGGACGCCAACCCCCCAGTTCTTC. Encoded protein: CASSLGTPTPQFF.

This chain links TRBV11-3 with TRBJ1-5; the D is unclear. Germline V lookup: CDR1 SGHNT, CDR2 YENEEA. This CDR3 has 18 amino acids. V gave up 1 base and J gave up 0 bases, with 16 bases separating them. Here the CDR3 reads CASSLVGDRHNSNQPQHF. The CDR3, as DNA: TGTGCCAGCAGCTTAGTTGGGGATAGACATAATAGCAATCAGCCCCAGCATTTT.

The chain employs TRBV12-2 and TRBJ2-3. TRBV12-2 is a known pseudogene. CDR3 length: 17 amino acids. CDR3: CASRSLPSSWGTDTQYF. DNA of the CDR3: TGTGCAAGTCGCTCCCTCCCCTCCAGCTGGGGCACAGATACGCAGTATTTT.

V and J are TRBV7-6 and TRBJ2-7; 8 bases align to TRBD2. CDR3 size: 15 residues. Germline-derived CDR1 and CDR2 are SGHVS and FNYEAQ. Trimming at V came to 1 base and at J to 1 base, leaving 3 bases not matched to a gene. CDR3 sequence: CASSLERGPSYEQYF. Here the CDR3 DNA reads TGTGCCAGCAGCTTAGAGCGGGGGCCTTCCTACGAGCAGTACTTC.

The chain has TRBV6-5 and TRBJ2-2; D is ambiguous. The CDR3 has 15 residues. Germline CDR1 reads MNHEY; CDR2 reads SVGAGI. V gave up 0 bases and J gave up 0 bases, with 5 bases separating them. In DNA, the CDR3 is TGTGCCAGCAGTTACTCGAGTACGAACACCGGGGAGCTGTTTTTT. Translated, it gives CASSYSSTNTGELFF.

The chain joins TRBV10-3 to TRBJ2-4; TRBD1 is a possible D gene (5 bases). Per the germline V gene, CDR1 is ENHRY and CDR2 is SYGVKD. The V end lost 2 bases, the J end lost 0 bases, and 20 bases lay between the germline ends. The CDR3 runs 19 residues. The CDR3 reads CAISETTVRNGLAKNIQYF. The CDR3 DNA reads as TGTGCCATCAGTGAGACGACAGTGAGAAACGGTCTAGCCAAAAACATTCAGTACTTC.

The CDR3 sequence is CASSPKQGNEYEQYF. The CDR3 region has the DNA TGCGCCAGCAGCCCTAAACAGGGAAACGAGTACGAGCAGTACTTC. The genes are TRBV4-1 and TRBJ2-7, with D maybe TRBD1 (6 bases). CDR3 length equals 15 residues. Germline CDR1 reads MGHRA; CDR2 reads YSYEKL. Trimming removed 4 bases from V and 4 bases from J, with 17 bases in between.

The rearrangement uses TRBV7-6 and TRBJ2-7; D unclear. Per germline, CDR1 SGHVS and CDR2 FNYEAQ. The CDR3 is made up of 14 amino acids. Trimming took 4 bases from V and 5 from J, leaving 15 bases between them. The CDR3 coding sequence is TGTGCCAGCAGCTCAAGCGACACCCCCAACGAGCAGTACTTC. Encoded protein: CASSSSDTPNEQYF.

This chain joins TRBV6-1 and TRBJ2-5, with no clear D. CDR3 size: 13 residues. The V end was cut by 1 base, the J end by 5 bases, with 8 bases between. Germline V CDR1 and CDR2: MNHNS, SASEGT. The CDR3: CASSEVGWETQYF. The CDR3 DNA is TGTGCCAGCAGTGAAGTGGGTTGGGAGACCCAGTACTTC.

This chain connects TRBV6-1 to TRBJ1-1; D may be TRBD1 (6 bases). The CDR3 extends over 14 amino acids. Germline assignment: CDR1 MNHNS and CDR2 SASEGT. V lost 7 bases to trimming and J lost 2 bases, with 14 bases between them. The CDR3 nucleotides read TGTGCCAGCAACATTGGACAGTTTAACACTGAAGCTTTCTTT. Its protein is CASNIGQFNTEAFF.

Of note for this clone: At one end, the junction sequence differs from germline, possibly due to a read error. The chain links TRBV6-1 to TRBJ1-5; 7 nucleotides match TRBD1. Germline V gene sequence: CDR1 MNHNS, CDR2 SASEGT. CDR3 length: 15 amino acids. In DNA, the CDR3 is TGTGCCAGCAGTGGTACAGGGGAGATCAATCGGCCCCAGCATTTT. Its protein product is CASSGTGEINRPQHF.

This chain connects TRBV9 to TRBJ2-2, with 10 positions matching TRBD1. This CDR3 is built from 16 residues. V lost 3 bases to trimming and J lost 5 bases; unmatched junction nucleotides: 7. Germline V CDR1 and CDR2: SGDLS, YYNGEE. The CDR3 coding sequence is TGTGCCAGCAGCGAGAGACAGGGGGCGGGAACCGGGGAGCTGTTTTTT. Protein: CASSERQGAGTGELFF.

CDR3 region: CASGIRTGGEQYF. CDR3 nucleotide sequence: TGTGCTAGTGGTATCCGGACAGGGGGAGAGCAGTACTTC. V and J are TRBV12-5 and TRBJ2-7, with 10 bases matching TRBD1. The CDR3 consists of 13 residues. Germline assignment: CDR1 LGHNT and CDR2 FRNRAP. V shed 5 bases and J 7 bases; nucleotides not matched to a gene: 5.